This T cell receptor (beta chain) was identified in a study of blood T cell repertoires in COVID-19. This CDR3 is built from 22 residues. In germline, CDR1 is LGHNT, CDR2 FRNRAP. The ends were cut back, 0 bases at V and 0 bases at J, with 26 bases in the middle. Assay used: immunoSEQ multiplex PCR; TCRdb lists only in-frame clones, some missing. Of approximately 240,000 clones listed, approximately 90% were seen once; the top ten hold under 6.5%. The sample consisted of PBMCs or T cells enriched from blood (not recorded which). The receptor was isolated from a woman under 40 with acute COVID-19. This chain uses TRBV12-5 with TRBJ1-4, with TRBD1 as a possible D gene (6 bases). This CDR3 reads CASGLVHQVARGKGPTNEKLFF. The DNA for the CDR3 is TGTGCTAGTGGTTTGGTCCATCAAGTCGCTAGGGGGAAAGGGCCAACTAATGAAAAACTGTTTTTT.